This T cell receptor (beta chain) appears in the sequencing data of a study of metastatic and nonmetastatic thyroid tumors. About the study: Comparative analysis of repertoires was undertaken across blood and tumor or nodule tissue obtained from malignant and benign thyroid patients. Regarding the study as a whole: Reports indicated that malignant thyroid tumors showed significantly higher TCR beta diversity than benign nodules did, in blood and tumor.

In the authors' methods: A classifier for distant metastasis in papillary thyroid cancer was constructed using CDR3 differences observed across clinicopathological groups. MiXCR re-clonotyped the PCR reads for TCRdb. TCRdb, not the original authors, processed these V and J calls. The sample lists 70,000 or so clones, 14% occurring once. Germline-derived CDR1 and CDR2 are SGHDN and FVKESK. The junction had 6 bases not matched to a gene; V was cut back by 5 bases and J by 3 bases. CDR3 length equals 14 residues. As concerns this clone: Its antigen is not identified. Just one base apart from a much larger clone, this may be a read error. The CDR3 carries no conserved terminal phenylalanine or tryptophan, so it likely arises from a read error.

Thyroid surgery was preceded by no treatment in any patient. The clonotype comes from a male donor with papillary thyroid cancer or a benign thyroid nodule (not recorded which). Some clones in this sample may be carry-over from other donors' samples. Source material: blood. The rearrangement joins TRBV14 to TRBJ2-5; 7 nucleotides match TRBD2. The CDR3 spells CASSTGRGEETQYS. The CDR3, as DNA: TGTGCCAGCAGCACGGGTCGGGGGGAAGAGACCCAGTACTCC.